Listed below are T cell receptor beta chains from one sample, sequenced in a study of patients and donors after allogeneic stem cell transplantation. TCRdb itself ran the RT-PCR reads through MiXCR, one entry per CDR3 protein. Of 400,000 to 500,000 distinct CDR3 sequences in the sample, 16% were seen once. The material sequenced was blood, either unsorted or a sorted T cell fraction (not recorded which). These receptors all stem from a human donor who was either an allogeneic HSCT recipient or a stem cell or donor lymphocyte infusion donor (not recorded which). It is not recorded whose cells these are; they may come from a transplant donor. Each CDR3 is given with its conserved first and last residue. A D gene is named only where the DNA matches it firmly. Rows give clone size only sometimes, using once, few, many, or a class for an expanded clone.

j_call	d_call	clone_size	v_call	cdr3_aa	cdr3_nt
TRBJ1-1	TRBD1	once	TRBV18	CASSPAGTGTLNTEAFF	TGTGCCAGCTCTCCCGCCGGGACAGGGACCCTGAACACTGAAGCTTTCTTT
TRBJ2-4	-	few	TRBV10-3	CAISESHLAKNIQYF	TGTGCCATCAGTGAGTCGCACCTAGCCAAAAACATTCAGTACTTC
TRBJ2-2	-	-	TRBV4-1	CASSQVTAYRSSTGELFF	TGCGCCAGCAGCCAAGTGACAGCCTATAGGTCTAGCACCGGGGAGCTGTTTTTT
TRBJ2-3	TRBD2	many	TRBV4-1	CASSQDRDGGAVNTQYF	TGCGCCAGCAGCCAAGATAGAGACGGGGGGGCTGTGAATACGCAGTATTTT
TRBJ2-3	TRBD2	-	TRBV6-1	CASLAGATDTQYF	TGTGCCAGCCTAGCGGGTGCCACAGATACGCAGTATTTT
TRBJ2-5	-	-	TRBV24-1	CATSTARTQETQYF	TGTGCCACCAGTACTGCACGTACCCAAGAGACCCAGTACTTC
TRBJ1-2	-	many	TRBV27	CASSPWTANYGYTF	TGTGCCAGCAGTCCTTGGACAGCTAACTATGGCTACACCTTC
TRBJ2-1	-	many	TRBV6-1	CASSRGLDNEQFF	TGTGCCAGCAGCCGGGGACTCGACAATGAGCAGTTCTTC
TRBJ2-1	-	few	TRBV11-3	CASSTGGLTGDEQFF	TGTGCCAGCAGCACCGGGGGACTTACGGGGGATGAGCAGTTCTTC
TRBJ2-3	-	-	TRBV5-6	CASSLKTNFYTDTQYF	TGTGCCAGCAGCTTGAAAACCAACTTTTACACAGATACGCAGTATTTT
TRBJ1-2	TRBD1	-	TRBV20-1	CSATGGSNYGYTF	TGCAGTGCTACAGGGGGAAGTAACTATGGCTACACCTTC
TRBJ2-3	TRBD1	-	TRBV7-2	CASSLEGTGPDTQYF	TGTGCCAGCAGCTTAGAGGGGACAGGGCCAGATACGCAGTATTTT
TRBJ1-1	TRBD1	few	TRBV5-1	CATTPGGASTEAFF	TGCGCCACCACCCCAGGGGGGGCTTCGACTGAAGCTTTCTTT
TRBJ2-1	TRBD2	many	TRBV12-3/TRBV12-4	CASSLRTSGRADEQFF	TGTGCCAGCAGTTTACGCACTAGCGGGAGGGCGGATGAGCAGTTCTTC
TRBJ2-3	TRBD1	few	TRBV7-9	CASSPGQGATTQYF	TGTGCCAGCAGCCCTGGACAGGGCGCAACTACGCAGTATTTT
TRBJ2-7	-	-	TRBV19	CASSKPGPQLSEQYF	TGTGCCAGTAGTAAACCGGGACCTCAACTGTCCGAGCAGTACTTC
TRBJ2-1	-	many	TRBV15	CATSSGNEQFF	TGTGCCACCAGCAGCGGGAATGAGCAGTTCTTC
TRBJ1-1	TRBD1	many	TRBV12-3/TRBV12-4	CASSLVGTENTEAFF	TGTGCCAGCAGTTTAGTAGGGACAGAGAACACTGAAGCTTTCTTT
TRBJ2-7	-	few	TRBV24-1	CATSDRGAGTYEQYF	TGTGCCACCAGTGATCGTGGGGCAGGGACCTACGAGCAGTACTTC
TRBJ2-2	TRBD2	-	TRBV10-3	CAILNPTSGSAGELFF	TGTGCCATATTAAATCCGACTAGCGGGAGCGCCGGGGAGCTGTTTTTT
TRBJ2-3	-	-	TRBV7-2	CASGNEVPDTQYF	TGTGCCAGCGGTAATGAGGTCCCCGATACGCAGTATTTT
TRBJ2-1	-	-	TRBV9	CASSVDRLNEQFF	TGTGCCAGCAGCGTAGATAGGTTGAATGAGCAGTTCTTC
TRBJ2-2	TRBD2	few	TRBV15	CATSPSGVDGELFF	TGTGCCACCAGCCCGAGCGGGGTGGACGGGGAGCTGTTTTTT
TRBJ2-7	-	-	TRBV6-1	CASRGIQGRVDEQYF	TGTGCCAGCAGAGGAATCCAGGGGCGGGTCGACGAGCAGTACTTC
TRBJ2-1	TRBD2	few	TRBV10-3	CALRAGEGNEQFF	TGTGCCCTAAGGGCGGGGGAGGGGAATGAGCAGTTCTTC
TRBJ1-2	-	-	TRBV24-1	CATSDSDRKRNYGYTF	TGTGCCACCAGTGACTCAGACAGGAAGCGAAACTATGGCTACACCTTC
TRBJ2-3	TRBD2	few	TRBV6-1	CASRRTSGGAKTDTQYF	TGTGCCAGCAGAAGGACTAGCGGGGGGGCCAAGACAGATACGCAGTATTTT
TRBJ1-1	TRBD1	many	TRBV4-1	CASSHLDRGITEAFF	TGCGCCAGCAGCCATTTGGACAGGGGGATCACTGAAGCTTTCTTT
TRBJ2-1	TRBD2	few	TRBV18	CASSLHSGSHNEQFF	TGTGCCAGCTCACTCCATAGCGGGAGCCACAATGAGCAGTTCTTC
TRBJ2-7	TRBD1	-	TRBV9	CASSVGGTGLNF	TGTGCCAGCAGCGTAGGTGGGACAGGGTTGAACTTC
TRBJ1-5	-	few	TRBV20-1	CSADQNMGRSNQPQHF	TGCAGCGCTGACCAAAACATGGGGCGTAGCAATCAGCCCCAGCATTTT
TRBJ1-1	-	many	TRBV11-2	CASSLDHGLANTEAFF	TGTGCCAGCAGCTTAGATCACGGGCTTGCGAACACTGAAGCTTTCTTT
TRBJ2-7	-	-	TRBV19	CASSITREFNEQYF	TGTGCCAGTAGTATCACTCGGGAGTTCAACGAGCAGTACTTC
TRBJ2-5	TRBD2	-	TRBV2	CALLASGRETQYF	TGTGCCCTTTTAGCTAGCGGGAGGGAGACCCAGTACTTC
TRBJ2-1	-	-	TRBV7-3	CASSLTGGPHEQFF	TGTGCCAGCAGCTTAACGGGGGGGCCCCATGAGCAGTTCTTC
TRBJ2-2	TRBD2	-	TRBV3-1	CASSRTSRGTGELFF	TGTGCCAGCAGCCGGACTAGCCGGGGCACCGGGGAGCTGTTTTTT
TRBJ1-2	TRBD1	-	TRBV25-1	CASSGGQGDGYTF	TGTGCCAGCAGTGGGGGACAGGGGGATGGCTACACCTTC
TRBJ2-3	TRBD2	-	TRBV20-1	CSARDWSTSGGPLSTDTQYF	TGCAGTGCTAGAGATTGGAGTACTAGCGGGGGGCCCTTAAGCACAGATACGCAGTATTTT
TRBJ2-7	-	many	TRBV12-3/TRBV12-4	CASSFRDGREQYF	TGTGCCAGCAGTTTCCGGGATGGGCGCGAGCAGTACTTC
TRBJ2-1	-	many	TRBV6-1	CASSPLTGSPPFYNEQFF	TGTGCCAGCAGTCCCTTAACGGGCAGTCCCCCATTCTACAATGAGCAGTTCTTC
TRBJ1-5	-	few	TRBV4-2	CASSQESNQPQHF	TGTGCCAGCAGCCAAGAAAGCAATCAGCCCCAGCATTTT
TRBJ1-3	-	-	TRBV15	CATQGPGNTIYF	TGTGCCACCCAGGGCCCTGGAAACACCATATATTTT
TRBJ2-1	TRBD2	few	TRBV5-1	CASSLDSGGPYEQFF	TGCGCCAGCAGCTTGGATAGCGGGGGCCCGTATGAGCAGTTCTTC
TRBJ1-5	-	few	TRBV7-2	CASSLGSNNQPQHF	TGTGCCAGCAGCTTGGGCAGTAACAATCAGCCCCAGCATTTT
TRBJ2-2	-	-	TRBV12-3/TRBV12-4	CASSLMRNTGELFF	TGTGCCAGCAGTTTAATGCGAAACACCGGGGAGCTGTTTTTT
TRBJ2-7	-	few	TRBV11-2	CASSTPRGAYEQYF	TGTGCCAGCAGCACCCCGAGGGGGGCCTACGAGCAGTACTTC
TRBJ2-7	TRBD1	few	TRBV27	CASSHRQGRYEQYF	TGTGCCAGCAGTCACAGACAGGGGCGCTACGAGCAGTACTTC
TRBJ2-5	TRBD1	-	TRBV7-6	CASSRSGGLETQYF	TGTGCCAGCAGCAGATCAGGGGGATTAGAGACCCAGTACTTC
TRBJ2-7	TRBD1	few	TRBV2	CASSLQGFEQYF	TGTGCCAGCAGCTTACAGGGGTTCGAGCAGTACTTC
TRBJ1-1	-	-	TRBV3-1	CASSQDALGNTEAFF	TGTGCCAGCAGCCAAGACGCGCTGGGGAACACTGAAGCTTTCTTT
TRBJ2-5	TRBD1	few	TRBV7-2	CASSFHRGKETQYF	TGTGCCAGCAGCTTCCACAGGGGGAAGGAGACCCAGTACTTC